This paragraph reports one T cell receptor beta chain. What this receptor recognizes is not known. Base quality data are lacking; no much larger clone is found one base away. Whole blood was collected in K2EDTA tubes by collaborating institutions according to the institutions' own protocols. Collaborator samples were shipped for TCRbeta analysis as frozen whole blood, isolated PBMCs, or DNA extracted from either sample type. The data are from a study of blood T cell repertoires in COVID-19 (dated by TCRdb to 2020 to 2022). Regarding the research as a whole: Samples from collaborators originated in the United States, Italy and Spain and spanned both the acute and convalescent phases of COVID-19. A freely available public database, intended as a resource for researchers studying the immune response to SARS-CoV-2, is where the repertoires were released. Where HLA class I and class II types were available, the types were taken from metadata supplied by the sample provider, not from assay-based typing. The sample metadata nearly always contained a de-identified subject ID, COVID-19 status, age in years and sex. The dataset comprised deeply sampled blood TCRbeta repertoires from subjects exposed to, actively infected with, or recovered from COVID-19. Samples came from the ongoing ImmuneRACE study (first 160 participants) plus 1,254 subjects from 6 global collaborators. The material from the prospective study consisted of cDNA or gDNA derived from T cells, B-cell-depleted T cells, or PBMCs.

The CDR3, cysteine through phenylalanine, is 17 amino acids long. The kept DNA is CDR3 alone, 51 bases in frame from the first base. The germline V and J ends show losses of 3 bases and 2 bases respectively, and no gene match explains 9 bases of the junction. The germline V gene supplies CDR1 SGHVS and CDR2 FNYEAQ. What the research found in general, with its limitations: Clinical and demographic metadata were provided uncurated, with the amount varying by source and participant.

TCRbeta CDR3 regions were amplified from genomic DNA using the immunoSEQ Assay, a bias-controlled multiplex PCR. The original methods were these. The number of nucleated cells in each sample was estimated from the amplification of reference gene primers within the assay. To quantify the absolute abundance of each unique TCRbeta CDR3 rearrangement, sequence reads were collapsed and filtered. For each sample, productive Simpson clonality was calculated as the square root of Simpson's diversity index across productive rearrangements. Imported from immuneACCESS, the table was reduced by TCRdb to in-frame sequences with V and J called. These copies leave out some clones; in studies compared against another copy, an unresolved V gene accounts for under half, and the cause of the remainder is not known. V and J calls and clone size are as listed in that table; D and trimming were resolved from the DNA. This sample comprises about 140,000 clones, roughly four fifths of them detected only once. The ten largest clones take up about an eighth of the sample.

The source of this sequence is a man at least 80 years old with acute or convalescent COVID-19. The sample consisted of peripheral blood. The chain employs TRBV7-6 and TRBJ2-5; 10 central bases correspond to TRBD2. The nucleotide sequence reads TGTGCCAGCAGCTTTATCGCCGGACTAGCGGTTCAAGAGACCCAGTACTTC. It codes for CASSFIAGLAVQETQYF.